Below, 24 T cell receptor beta chains from the same sample are listed, as sequenced in a study of identical twins. TCRdb ran MiXCR on the 5' RACE reads and lists one entry per CDR3 protein. This sample has roughly 480,000 distinct CDR3 sequences, with 20% to 25% found just once. These records were also assigned to another study, of T cells expressing NK-cell markers.

Input material: CD4+ T cells sorted from blood. These receptors were obtained from a woman between 18 and 29 years old in good health.

This chain links TRBV7-2 with TRBJ2-7; TRBD1 might be the D (6 bases). Trimming took off 1 base at V and 4 bases at J, with 14 bases between the two ends. The V gene's germline CDR1 is SGHTA and CDR2 FQGNSA. The length of the CDR3 is 15 residues. CDR3 bases: TGTGCCAGCAGCTTAGTGTCCAGGGGAGAATACGAGCAGTACTTC. It encodes CASSLVSRGEYEQYF.

There are many counts of this clonotype. This sequence joins TRBV20-1 and TRBJ2-3; a possible D gene is TRBD1 (6 bases). Trimming cost V 6 bases and J 2 bases, with 15 bases left between them. Germline-derived CDR1 and CDR2 are DFQATT and SNEGSKA (reference sequence). CDR3 length equals 14 residues. The CDR3 nucleotides read TGCAGTGCCGAGGTAGGGGGTACCACAGATACGCAGTATTTT. It specifies CSAEVGGTTDTQYF.

This clonotype has only a few counts. The CDR3 DNA reads TGTGCCAGCAGTAGTCTAGCGGGAGGCAACGAGCAGTACTTC. It encodes CASSSLAGGNEQYF. The rearrangement joins TRBV2 to TRBJ2-7, with TRBD2 matching over 11 bases. This CDR3 spans 14 amino acids. Germline V lookup: CDR1 SNHLY, CDR2 FYNNEI. Losses at the gene ends were 5 bases for V and 5 bases for J; bases not matched to a gene: 5.

This clonotype occurred a few times. CDR3 region: CASSLDPGVAKNIQYF. The CDR3 bases are TGTGCCAGCAGCTTAGATCCAGGGGTGGCCAAAAACATTCAGTACTTC. The genes are TRBV7-9 and TRBJ2-4, with TRBD1 as a possible D gene (6 bases). V shed 1 base and J shed 1 base, with 11 bases lying between them. Germline CDR1 SEHNR, CDR2 FQNEAQ (reference sequence). The CDR3 covers 16 residues.

The table lists this clonotype with a few counts. This sequence joins TRBV10-1 and TRBJ2-1; 9 bases are a match to TRBD2. CDR1 WNHNN and CDR2 SYGVQD come from the germline V gene (reference sequence). J gave up 6 bases and V 0 bases, and 3 bases lay outside the gene matches. The length of the CDR3 is 15 residues. CDR3 DNA: TGCGCCAGCAGTGAGTCGTCTAGCGGGATCAATGAGCAGTTCTTC. This codes for CASSESSSGINEQFF.

The chain joins TRBV7-8 to TRBJ2-6; D is undetermined. Germline assignment: CDR1 SGHVS and CDR2 FQNEAQ. This CDR3 contains 16 residues. Between the trimmed V and J ends, which lost 3 bases and 0 bases, there was a span of 9 bases. CDR3 sequence reads: CASSLRQGSGANVLTF. The CDR3 nucleotides are TGTGCCAGCAGCTTGAGGCAAGGCTCTGGGGCCAACGTCCTGACTTTC.

This chain links TRBV3-1 with TRBJ2-7; no firm D call. This CDR3 is 13 amino acids long. V was cut by 4 bases and J by 9 bases, with 16 bases left in between. From germline, CDR1 is LGHDT and CDR2 YNNKEL (reference sequence). This chain's CDR3 is CASSPPGGWVQYF. The DNA for the CDR3 is TGTGCCAGCAGCCCCCCGGGCGGTTGGGTGCAGTACTTC.

The gene calls are TRBV12-3 or TRBV12-4 and TRBJ1-1; maybe TRBD1 (5 bases). There are 14 residues in the CDR3. The V end lost 5 bases, the J end lost 5 bases, and 15 bases lay between the germline ends. Here the CDR3 DNA reads TGTGCCAGCAGTGGGCGTAGGGGATGGACTGAAGCTTTCTTT. Translating it yields CASSGRRGWTEAFF.

This clonotype has more than one count but fewer than ten. The CDR3 does not close with the conserved phenylalanine or tryptophan, likely indicating a read error. Because the CDR3's place on the DNA is in doubt, the DNA is left out and the CDR3 is given as listed by TCRdb. The rearrangement links TRBV10-3 to TRBJ1-2; no DNA check was done on the table's D call, TRBD1. The CDR3 adds up to 10 amino acids, both ends counted. Germline lookup yields CDR1 ENHRY and CDR2 SYGVKD. CDR3: CAISENRPSI.

CDR3 protein: CSASGDRDYNEQFF. The CDR3 DNA follows: TGCAGTGCTAGCGGGGACAGGGACTACAATGAGCAGTTCTTC. This chain joins TRBV20-1 and TRBJ2-1; 9 nucleotides align to TRBD1. Germline V gene sequence: CDR1 DFQATT, CDR2 SNEGSKA (reference sequence). Trimming cost V 3 bases and J 3 bases; bases outside gene matches: 3. This CDR3 contains 14 residues.

The chain combines TRBV12-3 or TRBV12-4 with TRBJ2-1; the match to TRBD2 covers 9 bases. V lost 8 bases, J lost 10 bases, and 9 bases stayed unmatched. The CDR3 is made up of 13 amino acids. The CDR3 region has the DNA TGTGCCAGCGGTGCGGGAGGGCCCGCAGAGCAGTTCTTC. This gives the protein CASGAGGPAEQFF.

This clonotype appeared a few times. V usage is TRBV7-2 and J usage is TRBJ2-7; 14 bases align to TRBD2. The germline gives CDR1 SGHTA, CDR2 FQGNSA. V trimming: 5 bases; J trimming: 0 bases; junction bases outside the gene matches: 3. The CDR3 contains 16 residues. The CDR3 sequence: CASSTGTSGSSYEQYF. The CDR3 DNA follows: TGTGCCAGCAGCACGGGGACTAGCGGGAGCTCCTACGAGCAGTACTTC.

V and J are TRBV15 and TRBJ2-7; D uncertain. CDR1 is LNHNV and CDR2 is YYDKDF in the germline V gene (reference sequence). V lost 0 bases and J lost 2, with 17 bases in between. The CDR3 length is 17 residues. The CDR3 nucleotides read TGTGCCACCAGCAGAGAAGAGTTGAGGCACCCAACCTACGAGCAGTACTTC. Amino acids: CATSREELRHPTYEQYF.

The J gene is TRBJ2-7, the V gene TRBV7-2; a weak D match, TRBD2 (5 bases). Trimming removed 5 bases at V and 7 bases at J, with 15 bases between. The germline CDR1 and CDR2 sequences are SGHTA and FQGNSA. This CDR3 is 13 amino acids long. CDR3 sequence reads: CASSARFRGEQYF. The CDR3 DNA is TGTGCCAGCAGCGCCCGGTTCCGAGGGGAGCAGTACTTC. The variable domain in full, with the rest retrieved from reference TRBV7-2 and TRBJ2-7, is GAGVSQSPSNKVTEKGKDVELRCDPISGHTALYWYRQSLGQGLEFLIYFQGNSAPDKSGLPSDRFSAERTGGSVSTLTIQRTQQEDSAVYLCASSARFRGEQYFGPGTRLTVT.

A few counts support this clonotype. The genes are TRBV20-1 and TRBJ2-1, with 8 bases aligning to TRBD2. Germline V gene lookup returns CDR1 DFQATT and CDR2 SNEGSKA (reference sequence). The CDR3 length is 14 residues. V trimming: 5 bases; J trimming: 1 base; junction bases outside the gene matches: 4. This CDR3 is CSAPKRGSYNEQFF. The CDR3 nucleotides read TGCAGTGCTCCCAAGCGGGGGTCCTACAATGAGCAGTTCTTC.

This clonotype appeared a single time. The gene calls are TRBV6-1 and TRBJ1-1; D is perhaps TRBD1 (5 bases). The ends were cut back, 2 bases at V and 1 base at J, with 8 bases in the middle. Germline-derived CDR1 and CDR2 are MNHNS and SASEGT. This CDR3 comprises 14 residues. The CDR3 reads CASSENTGNTEAFF. CDR3 in DNA: TGTGCCAGCAGTGAAAATACAGGGAACACTGAAGCTTTCTTT.

The V gene is TRBV9, the J gene TRBJ2-3; D gene unclear. Germline V gene data show CDR1 as SGDLS and CDR2 as YYNGEE. V shed 4 bases and J shed 6 bases, with 9 bases lying between them. This CDR3 spans 12 amino acids. The DNA for the CDR3 is TGTGCCAGCAGCCGAAGTATGGATACGCAGTATTTT. Encoded protein: CASSRSMDTQYF.

The V gene is TRBV12-3 or TRBV12-4, the J gene TRBJ1-6; D ambiguous. The V and J ends lost 3 bases and 10 bases respectively, with 7 bases between them. This CDR3 comprises 12 residues. The CDR3 DNA reads as TGTGCCAGCAGTTTCCGATGGTCACCCCTCCACTTT. This gives the protein CASSFRWSPLHF.

This clonotype has a handful of counts. V is TRBV20-1 and J is TRBJ2-1, with D unclear. The V end lost 3 bases, the J end lost 9 bases, and 9 bases lay between the germline ends. The CDR3 spans 11 residues. Looked up from germline, CDR1 is DFQATT and CDR2 is SNEGSKA (reference sequence). This CDR3 reads CSASRIFEQFF. Here the CDR3 DNA reads TGCAGTGCTAGTCGTATTTTTGAGCAGTTCTTC.

This chain links TRBV6-2 or TRBV6-3 with TRBJ2-7; D is ambiguous. The V and J ends lost 9 bases and 4 bases respectively, with 16 bases between them. CDR1 is MNHEY and CDR2 is SVGEGT in the germline V gene. The CDR3 spans 13 residues. As DNA, the CDR3 is TGTGCCAGTGGGAACGGTAATGTTTACGAGCAGTACTTC. It specifies CASGNGNVYEQYF.

The chain recombines TRBV12-3 or TRBV12-4 with TRBJ1-5; possible D gene TRBD1, 5 bases. The CDR3 runs to 16 residues. V dropped 6 bases and J dropped 0 bases, with 15 bases sitting between them. The chain's CDR3 is CASSPRGRYSNQPQHF. The CDR3 DNA reads as TGTGCCAGCAGCCCTCGGGGACGGTATAGCAATCAGCCCCAGCATTTT.

This clonotype was seen only a few times. Here the CDR3 reads CSARGGATDTQYF. The DNA of the CDR3 is TGCAGTGCTAGAGGGGGAGCGACGGATACGCAGTATTTT. The chain carries TRBV20-1 and TRBJ2-3, with a weak D call TRBD2 (5 bases). Germline CDR1 DFQATT, CDR2 SNEGSKA (reference sequence). V dropped 1 base and J dropped 6 bases, with 11 bases sitting between them. The CDR3 sequence is 13 residues long.

There are a few counts of this clonotype. The V call is TRBV20-1, the J call TRBJ2-3; TRBD2 is a possible D gene (5 bases). CDR1 and CDR2 from the germline V gene are DFQATT and SNEGSKA (reference sequence). The CDR3 contains 14 residues. With 0 bases removed from V and 2 bases from J, the gap between germline ends came to 9 bases. The CDR3 region has the DNA TGCAGTGCTAGAGAAGTCCGGGACACAGATACGCAGTATTTT. It codes for CSAREVRDTDTQYF.

This sequence joins TRBV20-1 and TRBJ1-1; D possibly corresponds to TRBD1 (5 bases). Trimming pared 5 bases from V and 1 base from J, leaving 11 bases between. Germline V gives CDR1 DFQATT, CDR2 SNEGSKA (reference sequence). The CDR3 loop spans 13 amino acids. The CDR3 protein is CSAHPTANTEAFF. CDR3 DNA: TGCAGTGCTCACCCGACAGCGAACACTGAAGCTTTCTTT.